This T cell receptor beta chain was sequenced during a study of CD8+CD57+ T cells in acquired aplastic anemia. Study-wide findings and caveats: In common between the patients and the controls were more than 25 CD8+ CDR3 sequences.

The template for TCR beta VDJ and CDR3 sequence profiling was genomic DNA. TCRdb re-analysed the reads in MiXCR, keeping a single row per CDR3 protein. The sample has 120,000 or so distinct CDR3 sequences, nearly 40% seen once. Flow cytometry had shown expanded CD8+CD57+ cells in the patients chosen for sequencing. As a group, the patients uniformly had severe acquired aplastic anemia. By the time of blood sampling, patients had still received no therapy. In the case of this clonotype: Its antigen is as yet unknown.

Trimming removed 5 bases from V and 1 base from J, with 9 bases in between. CDR3 size: 14 residues. CDR1 is LNHDA and CDR2 is SQIVND in the germline V gene (reference sequence). Sequenced sample: sorted CD4+, CD8+, or CD8+CD57+ T cells (not recorded which) from PBMCs. The rearrangement joins TRBV19 to TRBJ1-5, with unresolved D. This receptor was obtained from a human donor with aplastic anemia. The CDR3 loop is CASSVTLSNQPQHF. The CDR3 DNA reads as TGTGCCAGTAGTGTGACACTGAGCAATCAGCCCCAGCATTTT.